One sample yielded the 20 T cell receptor beta chains listed below, sequenced in a study of shared clonotypes between healthy human individuals. This table comes from immunoSEQ multiplex PCR, and its TCRdb copy is limited to in-frame clones, with some not included. The table shows hundreds of thousands of clones, with less than 85% occurring only once. Sequencing was done on a sample of memory CD4+ T cells sorted from blood. Stated subset: CD45RA-negative fraction. The source of these receptors is a woman aged 30 to 39 in good health.

DNA for the CDR3: TGTGCCAGCAGCTCCCGGACAGCTCACACAGATACGCAGTATTTT. Translated, it gives CASSSRTAHTDTQYF. The chain has TRBV11-2 and TRBJ2-3, with D maybe TRBD1 (6 bases). Between the trimmed V and J ends, which lost 4 bases and 2 bases, there was a span of 13 bases. In germline, CDR1 is SGHAT, CDR2 FQNNGV. This CDR3 spans 15 amino acids.

This clone showed up many times. V and J are TRBV7-9 and TRBJ1-1; D gene ambiguous. From germline, CDR1 is SEHNR and CDR2 FQNEAQ (reference sequence). The CDR3 is made up of 12 amino acids. Between the trimmed V and J ends, which lost 5 bases and 1 base, there was a span of 5 bases. The CDR3 DNA sequence: TGTGCCAGCAGCCGGCCGAACACTGAAGCTTTCTTT. This codes for CASSRPNTEAFF.

The chain joins TRBV7-9 to TRBJ1-4, with D unclear. Germline V gives CDR1 SEHNR, CDR2 FQNEAQ (reference sequence). The CDR3 is 15 residues long. The V and J ends lost 2 bases and 4 bases respectively, with 11 bases between them. The CDR3, as DNA: TGTGCCAGCAGCTTACTCGCACAGTTTAATGAAAAACTGTTTTTT. It codes for CASSLLAQFNEKLFF.

A single count supports this clone. This chain uses TRBV19 with TRBJ2-4; 8 bases fit TRBD1. The CDR3 runs to 18 residues. V gave up 5 bases and J gave up 0 bases; unmatched junction bases: 12. Germline CDR1 and CDR2: LNHDA and SQIVND (reference sequence). The CDR3, as DNA: TGTGCCAGTAGTTCTGGGAACAGGGGGACTCTAGCCAAAAACATTCAGTACTTC. The encoded protein is CASSSGNRGTLAKNIQYF.

The chain recombines TRBV19 with TRBJ2-3; TRBD2 is a possible D gene (5 bases). The CDR3 contains 17 residues. The ends were cut back, 7 bases at V and 0 bases at J, with 20 bases in the middle. From germline, CDR1 is LNHDA and CDR2 SQIVND (reference sequence). CDR3 in amino acids: CASTMDGSILSTDTQYF. Here the CDR3 DNA reads TGTGCCAGTACTATGGATGGGAGCATCCTCAGCACAGATACGCAGTATTTT.

The genes are TRBV5-4 and TRBJ2-3; D remains ambiguous. Trimming cost V 1 base and J 3 bases, with 12 bases left between them. The germline V gene has CDR1 SGHNT and CDR2 YYREEE (reference sequence). This CDR3 comprises 15 residues. The chain's CDR3 is CASSLPPHETDTQYF. The CDR3 DNA reads TGTGCCAGCAGCTTGCCCCCACACGAGACAGATACGCAGTATTTT.

The sample holds a few counts of this clone. The chain carries TRBV19 and TRBJ2-2; 10 nucleotides agree with TRBD1. The CDR3 has 16 amino acids. Unmatched junction bases numbered 9, after V lost 5 bases and J lost 6 bases. The germline V gene has CDR1 LNHDA and CDR2 SQIVND (reference sequence). The CDR3 DNA sequence: TGTGCCAGTAGTCTACGACAGGGGGCGCGCCCCGGGGAGCTGTTTTTT. Encoded protein: CASSLRQGARPGELFF.

This clone has more than one count but fewer than ten. The chain carries TRBV19 and TRBJ1-5, with D possibly being TRBD1 (6 bases). Germline V gives CDR1 LNHDA, CDR2 SQIVND (reference sequence). Trimming removed 3 bases from V and 5 bases from J, with 17 bases in between. The CDR3 extends over 16 amino acids. The CDR3 here is CASSIGRGRIDQPQHF. CDR3 sequence (DNA): TGTGCCAGTAGTATTGGCAGGGGAAGAATAGATCAGCCCCAGCATTTT.

V is TRBV21-1 and J is TRBJ2-3; the table gives TRBD2 as D, unverified against the DNA. TRBV21-1 is flagged as a pseudogene. CDR3 length: 17 residues. The CDR3 protein is CASSKRAGAGHTDTQYF. The CDR3 DNA is TGTGCCAGCAGCAAAAGGGCGGGAGCGGGCCACACAGATACGCAGTATTTT.

The chain carries TRBV5-1 and TRBJ1-1; D gene ambiguous. The CDR3 has 17 amino acids. Trimming removed 2 bases at V and 3 bases at J, with 20 bases between. Germline V gives CDR1 SGHRS, CDR2 YFSETQ. Written as DNA, the CDR3 is TGCGCCAGCAGCTTCATTGGCGCAGGAGGGCGCGACACTGAAGCTTTCTTT. It specifies CASSFIGAGGRDTEAFF.

This chain links TRBV6-5 with TRBJ1-1; maybe TRBD1 (5 bases). CDR1 MNHEY and CDR2 SVGAGI come from the germline V gene. This CDR3 contains 11 residues. Trimming pared 2 bases from V and 11 bases from J, leaving 9 bases between. The CDR3 is CASSYQNRAFF. DNA of the CDR3: TGTGCCAGCAGTTACCAAAACAGGGCTTTCTTT.

V is TRBV27 and J is TRBJ2-1, with D perhaps matching TRBD2 (5 bases). The V end was cut by 3 bases, the J end by 4 bases, with 13 bases between. CDR1 is MNHEY, CDR2 SMNVEV, per germline (reference sequence). The CDR3 spans 15 residues. The CDR3 DNA sequence: TGTGCCAGCAGTTTTGGTCGGGGAGCTTACAATGAGCAGTTCTTC. Translating it yields CASSFGRGAYNEQFF.

The rearrangement uses TRBV28 and TRBJ1-2; D perhaps matches TRBD1 (5 bases). V gave up 1 base and J gave up 8 bases, with 8 bases separating them. Germline CDR1 MDHEN, CDR2 SYDVKM. The CDR3 runs 12 residues. CDR3 DNA sequence: TGTGCCAGCAGTTTATTCGGGGGAGGCTACACCTTC. Translation: CASSLFGGGYTF.

This rearrangement joins TRBV20-1 to TRBJ2-1; D uncertain. CDR1 and CDR2 (germline): DFQATT, SNEGSKA (reference sequence). The germline V and J ends were trimmed by 3 bases and 9 bases, with 6 bases remaining between them. This CDR3 has 10 amino acids. CDR3 region: CSASHTEQFF. The CDR3, as DNA: TGCAGTGCTAGTCATACTGAGCAGTTCTTC.

The chain is built from TRBV6-5 and TRBJ2-5; 11 bases are shared with TRBD2. The germline V gene has CDR1 MNHEY and CDR2 SVGAGI. Trimming at V came to 5 bases and at J to 8 bases, leaving 7 bases not matched to a gene. The CDR3 spans 14 residues. This chain's CDR3 is CASSPPTSGSTQYF. CDR3 nucleotides: TGTGCCAGCAGTCCACCAACTAGCGGGAGTACCCAGTACTTC.

The chain couples TRBV7-8 to TRBJ1-1, with D perhaps matching TRBD1 (5 bases). Trimming left V 3 bases short and J 3 bases short, with 14 bases between. The V gene's germline CDR1 is SGHVS and CDR2 FQNEAQ. This CDR3 is built from 15 residues. CDR3 region: CASSFAGTDHTEAFF. The CDR3 DNA is TGTGCCAGCAGCTTCGCCGGGACCGATCACACTGAAGCTTTCTTT.

V usage is TRBV10-2 and J usage is TRBJ1-1; tentatively, D is TRBD1 (6 bases). The germline V gene has CDR1 WSHSY and CDR2 SAAADI. There are 13 residues in the CDR3. Trimming stripped 3 bases from V and 5 bases from J, with 10 bases between. CDR3 coding DNA: TGCGCCAGCAGTGATCAGGGGAGGACTGAAGCTTTCTTT. Its protein is CASSDQGRTEAFF.

The chain uses TRBV27 and TRBJ2-3; D uncertain. The CDR3 is made up of 14 amino acids. The V end was cut by 3 bases, the J end by 5 bases, with 12 bases between. The V gene's germline CDR1 is MNHEY and CDR2 SMNVEV (reference sequence). Here the CDR3 reads CASSFLRAVDTQYF. Here the CDR3 DNA reads TGTGCCAGCAGTTTTTTACGGGCGGTAGATACGCAGTATTTT.

The rearrangement links TRBV28 to TRBJ2-3, with D uncertain. Germline CDR1 MDHEN, CDR2 SYDVKM. The CDR3 runs 16 residues. V lost 7 bases and J lost 8, with 25 bases in between. CDR3: CASTSPVGRSLGTQYF. The CDR3 DNA sequence: TGTGCCAGCACCTCGCCCGTTGGACGAAGCTTGGGTACGCAGTATTTT.

This clone was observed at least ten times. This chain uses TRBV28 with TRBJ2-7, with D uncertain. CDR1 and CDR2 from the germline V gene are MDHEN and SYDVKM. With 4 bases removed from V and 1 base from J, the gap between germline ends came to 8 bases. CDR3 length: 13 residues. For the CDR3, the DNA is TGTGCCAGCAGTTACTCTGCTTCCTACGAGCAGTACTTC. Protein: CASSYSASYEQYF.